A single T cell receptor (beta chain) is shown here with its context. Its antigen is unknown. Unique-molecular-identifier-tagged TCR beta cDNA libraries were used. Each CDR3 protein is one row after TCRdb ran MiXCR on the PCR reads. The table shows under 900,000 distinct CDR3 sequences, with 53% occurring only once. The data were taken from a study of post-analysis software for immune sequencing data. Overall study: Recorded subtypes: relapsing-remitting, secondary progressive, progressive-relapsing; some patients unannotated. General study findings and limits: Those with multiple sclerosis, the patient group, showed significantly lower normalized Chao1 diversity than controls. Controls showed lower frequencies than patients for roughly 5 TRBV segments, and TRBV5-6, TRBV5-1 and TRBV20-1 were among these.

This CDR3 comprises 14 residues. The ends were cut back, 2 bases at V and 0 bases at J, with 8 bases in the middle. Germline CDR1 and CDR2: SGDLS and YYNGEE. The specimen was blood. This chain joins TRBV9 and TRBJ2-5, with D tentatively TRBD1 or TRBD2 (5 bases each). This TCR came from a girl aged 10-17 years with multiple sclerosis. The CDR3 DNA reads as TGTGCCAGCAGCGTGGGGGTGTACCAAGAGACCCAGTACTTC. It translates to CASSVGVYQETQYF.